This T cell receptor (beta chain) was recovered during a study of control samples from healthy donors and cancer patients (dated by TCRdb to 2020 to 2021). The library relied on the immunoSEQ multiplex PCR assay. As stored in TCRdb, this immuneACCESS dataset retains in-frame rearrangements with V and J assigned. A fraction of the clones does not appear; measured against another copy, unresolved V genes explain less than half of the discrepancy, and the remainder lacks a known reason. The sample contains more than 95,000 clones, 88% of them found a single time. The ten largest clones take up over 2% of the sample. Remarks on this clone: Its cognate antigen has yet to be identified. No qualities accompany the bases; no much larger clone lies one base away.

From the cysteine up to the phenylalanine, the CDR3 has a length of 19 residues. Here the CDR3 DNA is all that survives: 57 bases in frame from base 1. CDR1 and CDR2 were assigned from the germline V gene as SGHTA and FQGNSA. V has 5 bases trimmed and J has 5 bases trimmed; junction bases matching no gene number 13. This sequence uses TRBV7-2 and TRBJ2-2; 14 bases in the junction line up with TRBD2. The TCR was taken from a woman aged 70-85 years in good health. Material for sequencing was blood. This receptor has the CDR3 CASSPGPGLAGAVTGELFF. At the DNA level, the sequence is TGTGCCAGCAGCCCAGGCCCGGGACTAGCGGGGGCCGTTACCGGGGAGCTGTTTTTT.